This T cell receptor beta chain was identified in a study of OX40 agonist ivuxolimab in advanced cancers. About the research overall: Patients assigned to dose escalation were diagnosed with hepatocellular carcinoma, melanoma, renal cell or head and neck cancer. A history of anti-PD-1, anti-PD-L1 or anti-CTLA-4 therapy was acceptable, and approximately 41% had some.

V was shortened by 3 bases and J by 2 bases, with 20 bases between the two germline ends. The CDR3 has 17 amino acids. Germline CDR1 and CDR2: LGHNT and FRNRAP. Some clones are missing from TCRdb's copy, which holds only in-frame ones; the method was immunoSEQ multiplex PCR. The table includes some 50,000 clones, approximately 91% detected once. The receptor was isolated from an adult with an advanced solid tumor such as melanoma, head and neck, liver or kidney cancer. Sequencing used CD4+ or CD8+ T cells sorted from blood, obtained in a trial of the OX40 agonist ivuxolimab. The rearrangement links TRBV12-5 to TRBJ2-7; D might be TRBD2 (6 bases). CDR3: CASGFHGKGTRPYEQYF. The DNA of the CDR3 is TGTGCTAGTGGTTTCCACGGTAAAGGGACTCGCCCCTACGAGCAGTACTTC.